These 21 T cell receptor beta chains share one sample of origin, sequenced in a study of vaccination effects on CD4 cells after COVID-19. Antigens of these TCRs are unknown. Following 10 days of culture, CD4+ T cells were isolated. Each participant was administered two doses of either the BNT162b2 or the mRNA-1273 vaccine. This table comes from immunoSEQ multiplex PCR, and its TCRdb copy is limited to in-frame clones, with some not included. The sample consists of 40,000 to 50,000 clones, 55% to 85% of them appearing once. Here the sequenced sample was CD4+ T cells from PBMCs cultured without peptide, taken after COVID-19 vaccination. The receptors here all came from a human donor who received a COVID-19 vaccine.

The CDR3 bases are TGTGCCAGCAGTGTAAACGGAGGGGGTCGGGAACCCCTCCACTTT. It is translated as CASSVNGGGREPLHF. The rearrangement links TRBV2 to TRBJ1-6; the D gene is possibly TRBD1 (6 bases). The ends were cut back, 4 bases at V and 12 bases at J, with 19 bases in the middle. The V gene's germline CDR1 is SNHLY and CDR2 FYNNEI. This CDR3 contains 15 residues.

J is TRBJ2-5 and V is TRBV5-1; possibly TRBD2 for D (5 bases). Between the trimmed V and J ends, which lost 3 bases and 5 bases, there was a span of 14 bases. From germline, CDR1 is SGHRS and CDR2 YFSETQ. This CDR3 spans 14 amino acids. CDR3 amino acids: CASSSTSGGETQYF. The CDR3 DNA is TGCGCCAGCAGCTCCACCAGCGGCGGGGAGACCCAGTACTTC.

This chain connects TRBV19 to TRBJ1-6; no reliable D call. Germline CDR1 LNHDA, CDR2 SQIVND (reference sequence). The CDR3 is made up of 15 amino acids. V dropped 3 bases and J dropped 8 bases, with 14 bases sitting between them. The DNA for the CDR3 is TGTGCCAGTAGTATCAATTACCGAGGTGATTCACCCCTCCACTTT. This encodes CASSINYRGDSPLHF. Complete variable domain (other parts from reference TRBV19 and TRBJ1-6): DGGITQSPKYLFRKEGQNVTLSCEQNLNHDAMYWYRQDPGQGLRLIYYSQIVNDFQKGDIAEGYSVSREKKESFPLTVTSAQKNPTAFYLCASSINYRGDSPLHFGNGTRLTVT.

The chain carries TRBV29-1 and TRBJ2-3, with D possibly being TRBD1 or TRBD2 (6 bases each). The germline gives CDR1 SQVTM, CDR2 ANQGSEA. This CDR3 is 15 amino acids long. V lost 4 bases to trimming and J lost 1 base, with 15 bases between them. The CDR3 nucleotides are TGCAGCGTTGGTTCCGGGGGCGGGGGCACAGATACGCAGTATTTT. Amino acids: CSVGSGGGGTDTQYF.

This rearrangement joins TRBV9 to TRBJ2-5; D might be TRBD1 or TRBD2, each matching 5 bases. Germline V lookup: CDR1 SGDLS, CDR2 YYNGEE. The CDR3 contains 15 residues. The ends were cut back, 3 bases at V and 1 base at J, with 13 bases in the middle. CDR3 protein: CASSGGAGLQETQYF. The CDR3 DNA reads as TGTGCCAGCAGCGGTGGGGCGGGCCTCCAAGAGACCCAGTACTTC. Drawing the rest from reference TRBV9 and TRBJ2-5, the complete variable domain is DSGVTQTPKHLITATGQRVTLRCSPRSGDLSVYWYQQSLDQGLQFLIQYYNGEERAKGNILERFSAQQFPDLHSELNLSSLELGDSALYFCASSGGAGLQETQYFGPGTRLLVL.

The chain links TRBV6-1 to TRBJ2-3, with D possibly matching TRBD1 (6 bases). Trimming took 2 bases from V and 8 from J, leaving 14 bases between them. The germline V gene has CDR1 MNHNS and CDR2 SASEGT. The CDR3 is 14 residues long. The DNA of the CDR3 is TGTGCCAGCAGTGAAACTTGGGCCAGGGGTACGCAGTATTTT. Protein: CASSETWARGTQYF.

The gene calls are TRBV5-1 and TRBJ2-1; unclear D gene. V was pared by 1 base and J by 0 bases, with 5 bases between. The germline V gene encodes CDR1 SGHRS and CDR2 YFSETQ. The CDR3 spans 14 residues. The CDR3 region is CASSLLSSYNEQFF. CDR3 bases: TGCGCCAGCAGCTTGCTAAGCTCCTACAATGAGCAGTTCTTC.

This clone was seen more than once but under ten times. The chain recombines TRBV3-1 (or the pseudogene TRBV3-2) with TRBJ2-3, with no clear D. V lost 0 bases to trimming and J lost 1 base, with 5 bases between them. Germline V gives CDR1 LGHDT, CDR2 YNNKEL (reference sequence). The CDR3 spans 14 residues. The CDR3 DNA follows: TGTGCCAGCAGCCAAGAAAGTGGCACAGATACGCAGTATTTT. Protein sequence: CASSQESGTDTQYF.

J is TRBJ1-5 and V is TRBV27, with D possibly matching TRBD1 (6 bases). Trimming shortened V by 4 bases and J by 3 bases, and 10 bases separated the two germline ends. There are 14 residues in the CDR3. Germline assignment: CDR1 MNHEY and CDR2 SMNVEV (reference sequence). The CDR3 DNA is TGTGCCAGCAGTTCTGGACAGCCCAATCAGCCCCAGCATTTT. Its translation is CASSSGQPNQPQHF.

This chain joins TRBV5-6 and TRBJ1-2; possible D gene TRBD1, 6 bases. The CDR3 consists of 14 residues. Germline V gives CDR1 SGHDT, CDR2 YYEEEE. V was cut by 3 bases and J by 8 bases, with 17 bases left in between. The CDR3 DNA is TGTGCCAGCAGCTACGGGGGGCCTATGGAGGGCTACACCTTC. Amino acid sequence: CASSYGGPMEGYTF.

The CDR3 DNA is TGTGCCAGCAGATGGACAGGGCAAGAGACCCAGTACTTC. This encodes CASRWTGQETQYF. The V gene is TRBV12-3 or TRBV12-4, the J gene TRBJ2-5; 8 bases match TRBD1. The V and J ends lost 6 bases and 2 bases, in that order; junction bases with no gene match: 2. The CDR3 spans 13 residues.

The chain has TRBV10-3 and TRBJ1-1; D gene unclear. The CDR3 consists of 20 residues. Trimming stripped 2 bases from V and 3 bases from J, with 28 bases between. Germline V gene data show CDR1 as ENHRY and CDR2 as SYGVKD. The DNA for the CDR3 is TGTGCCATCAGTGAGGACCCACCGGAAAAGAGGGATATGCTGGACACTGAAGCTTTCTTT. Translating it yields CAISEDPPEKRDMLDTEAFF.

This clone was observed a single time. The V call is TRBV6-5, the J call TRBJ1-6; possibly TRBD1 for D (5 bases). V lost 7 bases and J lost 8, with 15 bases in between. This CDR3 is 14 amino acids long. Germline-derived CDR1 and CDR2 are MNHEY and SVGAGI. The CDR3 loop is CASTLDSQYSPLHF. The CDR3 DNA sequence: TGTGCCAGCACCCTTGACAGCCAATATTCACCCCTCCACTTT.

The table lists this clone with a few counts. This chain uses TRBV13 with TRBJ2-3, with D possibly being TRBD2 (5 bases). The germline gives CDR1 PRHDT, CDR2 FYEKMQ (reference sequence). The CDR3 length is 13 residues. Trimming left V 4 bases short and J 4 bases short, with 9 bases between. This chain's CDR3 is CASSSSSPDTQYF. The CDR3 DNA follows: TGTGCCAGCAGCTCTTCTAGCCCAGATACGCAGTATTTT. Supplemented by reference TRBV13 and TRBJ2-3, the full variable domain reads AAGVIQSPRHLIKEKRETATLKCYPIPRHDTVYWYQQGPGQDPQFLISFYEKMQSDKGSIPDRFSAQQFSDYHSELNMSSLELGDSALYFCASSSSSPDTQYFGPGTRLTVL.

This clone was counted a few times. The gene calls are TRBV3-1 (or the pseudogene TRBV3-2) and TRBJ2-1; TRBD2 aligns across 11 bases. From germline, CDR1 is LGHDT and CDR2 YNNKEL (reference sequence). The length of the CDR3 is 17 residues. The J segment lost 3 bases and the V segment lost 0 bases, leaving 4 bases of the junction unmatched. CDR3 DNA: TGTGCCAGCAGCCAAGAAGCCACTAGCGGGAGCTACAATGAGCAGTTCTTC. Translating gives CASSQEATSGSYNEQFF.

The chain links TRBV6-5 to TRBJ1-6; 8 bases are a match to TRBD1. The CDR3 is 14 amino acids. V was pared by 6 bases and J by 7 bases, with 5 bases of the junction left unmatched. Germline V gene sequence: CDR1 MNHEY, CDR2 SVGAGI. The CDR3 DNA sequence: TGTGCCAGCAGCCAACAGGGGGGAAATTCACCCCTCCACTTT. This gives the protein CASSQQGGNSPLHF.

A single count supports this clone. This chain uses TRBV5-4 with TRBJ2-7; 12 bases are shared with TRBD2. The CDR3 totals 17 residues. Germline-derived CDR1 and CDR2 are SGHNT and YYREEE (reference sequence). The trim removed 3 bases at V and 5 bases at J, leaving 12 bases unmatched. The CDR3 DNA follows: TGTGCCAGCAGCTCCGATCCTAGCGGGGGGGCCGACAACGAGCAGTACTTC. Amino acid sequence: CASSSDPSGGADNEQYF.

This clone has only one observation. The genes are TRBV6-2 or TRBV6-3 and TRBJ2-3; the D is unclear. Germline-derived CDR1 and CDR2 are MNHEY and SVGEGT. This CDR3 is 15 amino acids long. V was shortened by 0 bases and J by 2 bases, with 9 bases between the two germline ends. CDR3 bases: TGTGCCAGCAGTTACTCGGGAATTTACACAGATACGCAGTATTTT. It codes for CASSYSGIYTDTQYF.

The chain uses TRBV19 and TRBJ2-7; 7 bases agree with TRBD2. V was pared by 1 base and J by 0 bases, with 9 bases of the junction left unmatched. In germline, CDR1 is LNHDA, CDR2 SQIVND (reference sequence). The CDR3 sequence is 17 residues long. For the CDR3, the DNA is TGTGCCAGTAGTATAGCGACGGGGACTACATACTCCTACGAGCAGTACTTC. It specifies CASSIATGTTYSYEQYF.

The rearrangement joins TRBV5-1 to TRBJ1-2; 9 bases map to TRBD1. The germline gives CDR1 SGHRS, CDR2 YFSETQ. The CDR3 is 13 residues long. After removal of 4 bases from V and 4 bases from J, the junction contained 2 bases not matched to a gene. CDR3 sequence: CASSGDRAYGYTF. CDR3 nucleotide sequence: TGCGCCAGCAGCGGGGACAGGGCCTATGGCTACACCTTC.

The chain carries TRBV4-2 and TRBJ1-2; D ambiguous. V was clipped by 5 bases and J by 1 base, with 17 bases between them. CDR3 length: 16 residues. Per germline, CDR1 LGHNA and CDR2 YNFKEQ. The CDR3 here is CASSLDISGLNYGYTF. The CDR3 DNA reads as TGTGCCAGCAGCTTGGATATTTCGGGCCTTAACTATGGCTACACCTTC.